These 8 T cell receptor beta chains originate from one sample sequenced in a study of OX40 agonist ivuxolimab in advanced cancers. Libraries were prepared by immunoSEQ multiplex PCR; TCRdb keeps only in-frame clonotypes and omits some of them. The sample includes more than 55,000 clones, around 88% seen only once; the top ten take about 0.62%. Sequenced here: CD4+ or CD8+ T cells sorted from blood, sampled in a trial of the OX40 agonist ivuxolimab. All receptors come from an adult with an advanced solid tumor such as melanoma, head and neck, liver or kidney cancer.

The CDR3: CAWSVTSGLVEQYF. The CDR3 region has the DNA TGTGCCTGGAGTGTCACTAGCGGGCTGGTCGAGCAGTACTTC. The V call is TRBV30, the J call TRBJ2-7; TRBD2 matches 9 bases. CDR3 length equals 14 residues. The germline CDR1 and CDR2 sequences are GTSNPN and SVGIG (reference sequence). Trimming cost V 0 bases and J 6 bases; bases outside gene matches: 6.

The rearrangement joins TRBV19 to TRBJ2-5, with D unclear. Trimming stripped 7 bases from V and 3 bases from J, with 18 bases between. The CDR3 spans 15 residues. Germline-derived CDR1 and CDR2 are LNHDA and SQIVND (reference sequence). The CDR3 sequence is CASKVSGYEKETQYF. For the CDR3, the DNA is TGTGCCAGTAAGGTGTCTGGGTACGAAAAAGAGACCCAGTACTTC.

The chain recombines TRBV7-9 with TRBJ2-3; 10 bases line up with TRBD2. Unmatched junction bases numbered 6, after V lost 5 bases and J lost 1 base. The germline CDR1 and CDR2 sequences are SEHNR and FQNEAQ (reference sequence). This CDR3 comprises 16 residues. CDR3 coding DNA: TGTGCCAGCAGCCCACTAGCGGGATCTGGCACAGATACGCAGTATTTT. Protein sequence: CASSPLAGSGTDTQYF.

The table lists this clone with a few counts. In DNA, the CDR3 is TGTGCCAGCGCCCAGCGGGGGGCCTACAATGAGCAGTTCTTC. It specifies CASAQRGAYNEQFF. J is TRBJ2-1 and V is TRBV4-2; 9 bases match TRBD2. From germline, CDR1 is LGHNA and CDR2 YNFKEQ. V shed 8 bases and J 2 bases; nucleotides not matched to a gene: 4. CDR3 length: 14 amino acids.

This chain connects TRBV7-8 to TRBJ2-5; maybe TRBD2 (6 bases). CDR3 size: 14 residues. Trimming pared 0 bases from V and 5 bases from J, leaving 10 bases between. Germline V lookup: CDR1 SGHVS, CDR2 FQNEAQ. The CDR3 protein is CASSLAGTGETQYF. The CDR3 DNA reads TGTGCCAGCAGCTTAGCTGGGACTGGGGAGACCCAGTACTTC.

V usage is TRBV28 and J usage is TRBJ1-5, with D unclear. Germline CDR1 MDHEN, CDR2 SYDVKM. This CDR3 is built from 13 residues. The V gene lost 2 bases and the J gene lost 5 bases, with 7 bases spanning the gap. CDR3 in DNA: TGTGCCAGCAGTTTAGCCAGCCATCAGCCCCAGCATTTT. Protein product: CASSLASHQPQHF.

CDR3 region: CASSLGAGSYEQYF. CDR3 DNA: TGTGCCAGCAGTTTAGGGGCGGGCTCCTACGAGCAGTACTTC. This rearrangement joins TRBV28 to TRBJ2-7; D is perhaps TRBD1 or TRBD2 (5 bases each). The CDR3 is 14 residues long. Trimming left V 2 bases short and J 0 bases short, with 8 bases between. Germline V CDR1 and CDR2: MDHEN, SYDVKM.

The chain is built from TRBV7-2 and TRBJ2-1, with 10 bases aligning to TRBD1. CDR1 SGHTA and CDR2 FQGNSA come from the germline V gene. Trimming took 5 bases from V and 9 from J; bases not matched to a gene: 10. This CDR3 region has 15 residues. CDR3 sequence reads: CASSERDRGSFEQFF. In nucleotides, the CDR3 is TGTGCCAGCAGCGAACGGGACAGGGGAAGTTTTGAGCAGTTCTTC.